The rows below give T cell receptor beta chains drawn from one sample of a study of blood T cell repertoires in COVID-19. Method: immunoSEQ multiplex PCR; TCRdb's copy keeps in-frame clones and lacks some. The sample holds about 250,000 clones, about 80% seen once. Material for sequencing was peripheral blood. The source of these receptors is a man aged 50-60 years with active or convalescent COVID-19. The CDR3 runs from the conserved cysteine through the conserved F or W. The D gene is left open where the match is weak. Size tells how often a clone was seen (once, few, many) or the class of an expanded clone, and some rows leave it out.

v_gene	d_gene	abundance	len	j_gene	CDR3nt	CDR3aa
TRBV11-3	TRBD2	NA	16	TRBJ2-1	TGTGCCAGCAGCCCAAGCAAGCGGGGATTCTACAATGAGCAGTTCTTC	CASSPSKRGFYNEQFF
TRBV2	TRBD1	NA	15	TRBJ1-2	TGTGCCAGCAGAGAAAGGGACAGCCCTAACTATGGCTACACCTTC	CASRERDSPNYGYTF
TRBV3-1/TRBV3-2	TRBD2	once	17	TRBJ2-1	TGTGCCAGCAGCCCCACCCGTGCGGGGGAGTCCTACAATGAGCAGTTCTTC	CASSPTRAGESYNEQFF
TRBV5-1	NA	NA	13	TRBJ2-1	TGCGCCAGCAGCGGGCTCCAAGGCAATGAGCAGTTCTTC	CASSGLQGNEQFF
TRBV2	TRBD2	once	16	TRBJ2-5	TGTGCCAGCAGACTAGCGGGGGGGCCAGAGGTGGAGACCCAGTACTTC	CASRLAGGPEVETQYF
TRBV5-4	NA	NA	13	TRBJ1-2	TGTGCCAGCAGCCCCTCGACGAGGTATGGCTACACCTTC	CASSPSTRYGYTF
TRBV20-1	NA	NA	11	TRBJ2-5	TGCAGTGCTTCCAGGGATGAGACCCAGTACTTC	CSASRDETQYF
TRBV14	TRBD1	NA	13	TRBJ1-2	TGTGCCAGTCCGACAGGGGGTTCCTATGGCTACACCTTC	CASPTGGSYGYTF
TRBV5-5	NA	NA	14	TRBJ1-1	TGTGCCAGCAGCTTATATCGTGGGGAGAATGAAGCTTTCTTT	CASSLYRGENEAFF
TRBV19	TRBD1	NA	18	TRBJ1-3	TGTGCCAGTAGTATAGCCCCGGGACAGGGGGCAGCTGGAAACACCATATATTTT	CASSIAPGQGAAGNTIYF
TRBV2	NA	NA	14	TRBJ1-3	TGTGCCAGCAGCTCCGGTGCAGGCGAAAACACCATATATTTT	CASSSGAGENTIYF
TRBV7-9	TRBD1	NA	17	TRBJ2-2	TGTGCCAGCAGCCCCAGACAGGGTGAAGATCGAGCCGGGGAGCTGTTTTTT	CASSPRQGEDRAGELFF
TRBV9	NA	NA	16	TRBJ2-3	TGTGCCAGCAGCGATGGCGGGGGCGGACCCCGTCATACGCAGTATTTT	CASSDGGGGPRHTQYF
TRBV7-2	NA	NA	14	TRBJ2-7	TGTGCCAGCAGCTTAGGGCCGGGGTCCTACGAGCAGTACTTC	CASSLGPGSYEQYF
TRBV27	NA	NA	15	TRBJ1-4	TGTGCCAGCAGTTTCCAGGGTTGGGCTAATGAAAAACTGTTTTTT	CASSFQGWANEKLFF
TRBV11-2	NA	few	15	TRBJ1-1	TGTGCCAGCAGCTTCGGCGGGGCAGGGAACACTGAAGCTTTCTTT	CASSFGGAGNTEAFF
TRBV6-5	TRBD1	NA	13	TRBJ1-6	TGTGCCAGCAGGCCGGGACAGACATCACCCCTCCACTTT	CASRPGQTSPLHF
TRBV15	TRBD2	once	16	TRBJ2-3	TGTGCCACCAGCAGCCCGGGACTAGCGGGGACAGATACGCAGTATTTT	CATSSPGLAGTDTQYF
TRBV29-1	TRBD1	many	8	TRBJ1-4	TGCAGCGTGGGACAGGGGGTTTTT	CSVGQGVF
TRBV11-3	NA	NA	14	TRBJ1-4	TGTGCCAGCAGACCAGTGGGGCATGCAGAAAAACTGTTTTTT	CASRPVGHAEKLFF
TRBV10-3	TRBD1	NA	13	TRBJ1-1	TGTGCCATCTCGGACAGGGAAGGGTCTGAAGCTTTCTTT	CAISDREGSEAFF
TRBV24-1	TRBD1	NA	13	TRBJ2-7	TGTGCCACCAGTGTGGCAGGGGGAAGTGAGCAGTACTTC	CATSVAGGSEQYF
TRBV5-1	TRBD1	NA	15	TRBJ1-6	TGCGCCAGAAGTTCAGGGGGTCACTATAATTCACCCCTCCACTTT	CARSSGGHYNSPLHF
TRBV6-5	NA	NA	13	TRBJ1-2	TGTGCCAGCAGCCTAGACAGGTTCTATGGCTACACCTTC	CASSLDRFYGYTF
TRBV7-9	TRBD1	once	14	TRBJ2-5	TGTGCCAGCAGCTACGGACAGGTGGGGGAGACCCAGTACTTC	CASSYGQVGETQYF
TRBV7-6	NA	once	14	TRBJ2-2	TGTGCCAGCAGCTCCATAAGGGGAATCGGGGAGCTGTTTTTT	CASSSIRGIGELFF
TRBV2	NA	NA	13	TRBJ2-7	TGTGCCAGCAGTGAAAGGCAGGACTACGAGCAGTACTTC	CASSERQDYEQYF
TRBV19	NA	NA	16	TRBJ1-3	TGTGCCAGTAGTATCGGACAGAGCTTCTCTGGAAACACCATATATTTT	CASSIGQSFSGNTIYF
TRBV19	NA	NA	14	TRBJ1-6	TGTGCCAGTAAAGTCCCGACAGTAAATTCACCCCTCCACTTT	CASKVPTVNSPLHF
TRBV6-5	TRBD1	NA	15	TRBJ2-7	TGTGCCAGCAGTCCCAGGACAGGGAGCTCCTACGAGCAGTACTTC	CASSPRTGSSYEQYF
TRBV6-5	TRBD1	NA	15	TRBJ2-7	TGTGCCAGCAGGGGGACCGAGGACAGGCTCTACGAGCAGTACTTC	CASRGTEDRLYEQYF
TRBV29-1	NA	NA	12	TRBJ1-2	TGCAGCGCGGGACCATTTCAGAATGGCTACACCTTC	CSAGPFQNGYTF
TRBV4-1	TRBD1	NA	15	TRBJ1-2	TGCGCCAGCAGCCAAGTTCAACAGGGGGGAGATGGCTACACCTTC	CASSQVQQGGDGYTF
TRBV18	NA	NA	17	TRBJ1-6	TGTGCCAGCTCACAAGGGGGAACGAGCTCCTATAATTCACCCCTCCACTTT	CASSQGGTSSYNSPLHF
TRBV27	NA	once	14	TRBJ2-1	TGTGCCAGCAGTCCCCGTGACACCTACAATGAGCAGTTCTTC	CASSPRDTYNEQFF
TRBV4-1	NA	NA	18	TRBJ1-5	TGCGCCAGCAGCCAAGGGAATTTCGGGGTAAATAGCAATCAGCCCCAGCATTTT	CASSQGNFGVNSNQPQHF
TRBV5-6	NA	NA	13	TRBJ1-3	TGTGCCAGCAGCTTGGGTATGGGAAACACCATATATTTT	CASSLGMGNTIYF
TRBV6-5	NA	once	13	TRBJ2-5	TGTGCCAGCACTGCGGACAGACAAGAGACCCAGTACTTC	CASTADRQETQYF
TRBV2	NA	once	13	TRBJ1-4	TGTGCCAGCAGATCCAGGGCTAATGAAAAACTGTTTTTT	CASRSRANEKLFF
TRBV28	NA	once	16	TRBJ2-3	TGTGCCAGCAGTGAGCCTTCGGGACTCTCCGCAGGCACGCAGTATTTT	CASSEPSGLSAGTQYF
TRBV5-1	NA	NA	13	TRBJ1-2	TGCGCCAGCAGCTTGTCGGGGAACTATGGCTACACCTTC	CASSLSGNYGYTF
TRBV4-2	NA	few	12	TRBJ1-2	TGTGCCAGCAGCCAAAACAGGGCTGGCTACACCTTC	CASSQNRAGYTF
TRBV5-1	NA	NA	13	TRBJ1-1	TGCGCCAGCAGAGAGGGCGGGAACACTGAAGCTTTCTTT	CASREGGNTEAFF
TRBV3-1/TRBV3-2	NA	NA	14	TRBJ1-2	TGTGCCAGCAGCCGTTATAGTGAGGGGGAGGGCTACACCTTC	CASSRYSEGEGYTF
TRBV12-3/TRBV12-4	NA	few	13	TRBJ1-2	TGTGCCAGCAGTTCCCAGGGCTACTATGGCTACACCTTC	CASSSQGYYGYTF